This TCR beta chain was observed in a study of cytomegalovirus exposure and HLA in healthy donors. The ends lost 5 bases at V and 2 bases at J; junction bases unmatched: 7. CDR1 is SGHVS and CDR2 is FQNEAQ in the germline V gene. The CDR3 length is 15 residues. Data came from immunoSEQ multiplex PCR; TCRdb stores just in-frame clones and leaves some out. Here the sample spans about 110,000 clones, approximately 89% being singletons. The receptor was isolated from a woman aged 18-35 years in good health and CMV-seronegative. The sample was PBMCs. The gene calls are TRBV7-8 and TRBJ1-1, with 8 bases that match TRBD1. The DNA of the CDR3 is TGTGCCAGCAGCCCGAGGACAGGGCTCAACACTGAAGCTTTCTTT. Residues: CASSPRTGLNTEAFF.